The 27 T cell receptor beta chains in this list originate from one sample, sequenced in a study of PD-L1 blockade in urothelial cancer (dated by TCRdb to 2015 to 2018). Libraries were made using the immunoSEQ multiplex PCR assay. TCRdb took over this immuneACCESS table, retaining in-frame rearrangements with V and J assigned. Such tables are incomplete; in checked studies, under half of the missing clones stem from an unresolved V gene, and the remainder is unexplained. Across this sample there are about 40,000 clones, with more than 75% seen only once. About 10% of the sample goes to the ten largest clones. Sample time point, as interpreted from the label and publication: peripheral blood 6 weeks after treatment start. The sequences come from PBMCs, collected around atezolizumab (anti-PD-L1) treatment. The origin of the receptors is a man between 40 and 49 years old with urothelial cancer.

V usage is TRBV6-6 and J usage is TRBJ1-5; 10 bases map to TRBD1. Unmatched junction bases numbered 1, after V lost 5 bases and J lost 3 bases. The CDR3 is made up of 14 amino acids. Germline V gene sequence: CDR1 MNHNY, CDR2 SVGAGI (reference sequence). Written as DNA, the CDR3 is TGTGCCAGCAGTAGACAGGGGGCCAATCAGCCCCAGCATTTT. Residues: CASSRQGANQPQHF.

The chain uses TRBV9 and TRBJ2-7; D not certain. The germline CDR1 and CDR2 sequences are SGDLS and YYNGEE. There are 14 residues in the CDR3. V lost 2 bases, J lost 2 bases, and 11 bases lay in between. The CDR3 spells CASSVVAATYEQYF. The CDR3 region has the DNA TGTGCCAGCAGCGTCGTGGCGGCGACCTACGAGCAGTACTTC.

This clone was counted once. The rearrangement links TRBV5-5 to TRBJ2-4; D gene uncertain. Germline assignment: CDR1 SGHKS and CDR2 YYEKEE (reference sequence). The CDR3 spans 14 residues. Deletions cut 2 bases from V and 5 bases from J, with 11 bases between. The CDR3 reads CASSLSAVQNIQYF. CDR3 nucleotides: TGTGCCAGCAGCTTAAGCGCGGTCCAAAACATTCAGTACTTC.

This sequence joins TRBV5-4 and TRBJ1-1, with a tentative D call TRBD1 (5 bases). This CDR3 contains 15 residues. Deletions cut 5 bases from V and 4 bases from J, with 18 bases between. Germline V gene lookup returns CDR1 SGHNT and CDR2 YYREEE (reference sequence). CDR3 region: CASSMAGGSVTEAFF. The DNA for the CDR3 is TGTGCCAGCAGTATGGCGGGGGGATCAGTCACTGAAGCTTTCTTT. Full variable domain (missing parts from reference TRBV5-4 and TRBJ1-1): ETGVTQSPTHLIKTRGQQVTLRCSSQSGHNTVSWYQQALGQGPQFIFQYYREEENGRGNFPPRFSGLQFPNYSSELNVNALELDDSALYLCASSMAGGSVTEAFFGQGTRLTVV.

This rearrangement joins TRBV6-5 to TRBJ1-3; a possible D gene is TRBD1 (6 bases). Germline CDR1 reads MNHEY; CDR2 reads SVGAGI. The CDR3 totals 16 residues. Trimming removed 0 bases at V and 0 bases at J, with 9 bases between. This CDR3 reads CASSYSKDSSGNTIYF. CDR3 bases: TGTGCCAGCAGTTACTCCAAGGACAGCTCTGGAAACACCATATATTTT.

The V gene is TRBV6-5, the J gene TRBJ1-5; D is possibly TRBD1 (5 bases). This CDR3 is 14 amino acids long. Germline V lookup: CDR1 MNHEY, CDR2 SVGAGI. Trimming pared 8 bases from V and 6 bases from J, leaving 17 bases between. Written as DNA, the CDR3 is TGTGCCAGCTGGAACGGGGGAACAAGTCAGCCCCAGCATTTT. Its translation: CASWNGGTSQPQHF.

J is TRBJ2-1 and V is TRBV28; 8 nucleotides line up with TRBD1. The CDR3 covers 15 residues. CDR1 and CDR2 (germline): MDHEN, SYDVKM. Germline trimming cut 5 bases from V and 4 bases from J; bases unmatched to any gene: 7. CDR3 sequence reads: CASSQEDRVYNEQFF. CDR3 nucleotides: TGTGCCAGCAGTCAAGAGGACAGGGTATACAATGAGCAGTTCTTC.

The V and J genes are TRBV5-1 and TRBJ2-3; perhaps TRBD2 as D (6 bases). The CDR3 is 16 amino acids. Deletions cut 1 base from V and 3 bases from J, with 15 bases between. CDR1 SGHRS and CDR2 YFSETQ come from the germline V gene. The CDR3 protein is CASSLSPGLGTDTQYF. The CDR3, as DNA: TGCGCCAGCAGCTTGTCCCCGGGACTGGGAACAGATACGCAGTATTTT.

This chain uses TRBV9 with TRBJ2-2; TRBD1 is a possible D gene (6 bases). CDR1 and CDR2 (germline): SGDLS, YYNGEE. This CDR3 spans 13 amino acids. Trimming pared 4 bases from V and 6 bases from J, leaving 10 bases between. The CDR3 nucleotides are TGTGCCAGCAGCCCGACAGGTTCCGGGGAGCTGTTTTTT. Protein sequence: CASSPTGSGELFF.

This clone has a handful of counts. The V and J genes are TRBV28 and TRBJ1-4, with D tentatively TRBD1 (5 bases). Germline V CDR1 and CDR2: MDHEN, SYDVKM. The V end lost 2 bases, the J end lost 0 bases, and 13 bases lay between the germline ends. CDR3 length: 17 amino acids. The CDR3 here is CASSLGGTRATNEKLFF. CDR3 nucleotides: TGTGCCAGCAGTTTAGGGGGGACCAGGGCAACTAATGAAAAACTGTTTTTT.

The V call is TRBV10-2, the J call TRBJ2-7, with D perhaps matching TRBD2 (6 bases). V was cut by 7 bases and J by 0 bases, with 16 bases left in between. The CDR3 contains 15 residues. CDR1 WSHSY and CDR2 SAAADI come from the germline V gene. The CDR3 bases are TGCGCCAGCACCGGGAGCTTATTAAGCTCCTACGAGCAGTACTTC. This encodes CASTGSLLSSYEQYF.

The V call is TRBV6-1, the J call TRBJ2-3, with 12 bases aligning to TRBD2. Germline CDR1 MNHNS, CDR2 SASEGT. This CDR3 spans 19 amino acids. The junction had 11 bases not matched to a gene; V was cut back by 0 bases and J by 4 bases. The CDR3: CASSEAPSGRASSADTQYF. The CDR3 bases are TGTGCCAGCAGTGAAGCCCCTAGCGGGAGGGCGAGTAGTGCAGATACGCAGTATTTT.

This chain uses TRBV5-6 with TRBJ2-7; possible D gene TRBD1, 7 bases. Germline CDR1 SGHDT, CDR2 YYEEEE. Trimming cost V 2 bases and J 5 bases, with 14 bases left between them. The CDR3 is 14 residues long. The CDR3 sequence is CASSFRGDSDEQYF. The CDR3 nucleotides read TGTGCCAGCAGCTTCAGGGGGGATTCTGACGAGCAGTACTTC. The variable domain in full, completed from reference TRBV5-6 and TRBJ2-7, reads DAGVTQSPTHLIKTRGQQVTLRCSPKSGHDTVSWYQQALGQGPQFIFQYYEEEERQRGNFPDRFSGHQFPNYSSELNVNALLLGDSALYLCASSFRGDSDEQYFGPGTRLTVT.

J is TRBJ1-1 and V is TRBV7-3; 8 positions agree with TRBD1. The CDR3 runs 15 residues. Per germline, CDR1 SGHTA and CDR2 FQGTGA. V was pared by 5 bases and J by 5 bases, with 10 bases of the junction left unmatched. CDR3 sequence: CASSLKGQGGTEAFF. The CDR3 DNA is TGTGCCAGCAGCCTCAAAGGACAGGGAGGGACTGAAGCTTTCTTT.

The genes are TRBV10-3 and TRBJ1-2; D is undetermined. V was shortened by 0 bases and J by 8 bases, with 13 bases between the two germline ends. In germline, CDR1 is ENHRY, CDR2 SYGVKD. There are 14 residues in the CDR3. Here the CDR3 reads CAISESGLVKGYTF. In DNA, the CDR3 is TGTGCCATCAGTGAGTCCGGACTGGTTAAGGGCTACACCTTC.

A single count supports this clone. This chain links TRBV10-2 with TRBJ1-5, with D unresolved. The V gene's germline CDR1 is WSHSY and CDR2 SAAADI. The CDR3 spans 13 residues. V lost 4 bases, J lost 0 bases, and 4 bases lay in between. CDR3 bases: TGCGCCAGCAGTGTTCATAGCAATCAGCCCCAGCATTTT. This codes for CASSVHSNQPQHF.

The chain uses TRBV6-6 and TRBJ2-7; D is unclear. CDR3 size: 13 residues. V lost 0 bases to trimming and J lost 2 bases, with 5 bases between them. The germline V gene has CDR1 MNHNY and CDR2 SVGAGI (reference sequence). The CDR3 is CASSYSHTYEQYF. As DNA, the CDR3 is TGTGCCAGCAGTTACTCCCACACCTACGAGCAGTACTTC.

V usage is TRBV11-2 and J usage is TRBJ2-1, with 10 bases fitting TRBD2. V lost 1 base, J lost 7 bases, and 7 bases stayed unmatched. CDR1 and CDR2 from the germline V gene are SGHAT and FQNNGV. The CDR3 runs to 16 residues. The CDR3 bases are TGTGCCAGCAGCTTAGGGGCTAGCGGGAGAGGGAATGAGCAGTTCTTC. This gives the protein CASSLGASGRGNEQFF. Drawing the rest from reference TRBV11-2 and TRBJ2-1, the complete variable domain is EAGVAQSPRYKIIEKRQSVAFWCNPISGHATLYWYQQILGQGPKLLIQFQNNGVVDDSQLPKDRFSAERLKGVDSTLKIQPAKLEDSAVYLCASSLGASGRGNEQFFGPGTRLTVL.

This chain links TRBV5-1 with TRBJ2-1; D gene unclear. Germline lookup yields CDR1 SGHRS and CDR2 YFSETQ. There are 13 residues in the CDR3. The V end was cut by 0 bases, the J end by 4 bases, with 5 bases between. The CDR3 DNA reads TGCGCCAGCAGCTTGGGAGGATACAATGAGCAGTTCTTC. This sequence encodes CASSLGGYNEQFF.

The chain has TRBV27 and TRBJ2-5, with D maybe TRBD1 (6 bases). V lost 3 bases and J 2 bases, leaving 7 bases between the germline ends. CDR1 is MNHEY, CDR2 SMNVEV, per germline (reference sequence). This CDR3 is 13 amino acids long. The CDR3 reads CASSFTGQETQYF. The CDR3 DNA reads as TGTGCCAGCAGTTTCACAGGGCAAGAGACCCAGTACTTC.

This clone was seen a single time. This chain connects TRBV29-1 to TRBJ1-3; 7 bases fit TRBD1. Germline V gene lookup returns CDR1 SQVTM and CDR2 ANQGSEA. This CDR3 has 13 residues. With V trimmed by 7 bases and J by 1 base, 4 bases remained unmatched. The CDR3 spells CSGLTGSGNTIYF. For the CDR3, the DNA is TGCAGCGGGCTGACAGGGTCTGGAAACACCATATATTTT.

The CDR3 loop reads CASSSRTSGGYGELFF. DNA for the CDR3: TGTGCCAGCAGCAGTAGGACTAGCGGGGGCTACGGGGAGCTGTTTTTT. The chain has TRBV5-4 and TRBJ2-2; 13 bases match TRBD2. V lost 4 bases to trimming and J lost 7 bases; unmatched junction nucleotides: 7. This CDR3 comprises 16 residues. The germline CDR1 and CDR2 sequences are SGHNT and YYREEE (reference sequence).

The chain joins TRBV4-3 to TRBJ1-1, with a possible D match to TRBD1 (5 bases). Trimming cost V 0 bases and J 6 bases, with 14 bases left between them. Per germline, CDR1 LGHNA and CDR2 YSLEER. This CDR3 has 15 amino acids. CDR3 amino acids: CASSQERGYPSEAFF. The CDR3 DNA reads as TGCGCCAGCAGCCAAGAAAGGGGTTATCCGTCTGAAGCTTTCTTT.

This chain joins TRBV27 and TRBJ1-1, with 9 bases fitting TRBD1. The CDR3 extends over 14 amino acids. The V gene's germline CDR1 is MNHEY and CDR2 SMNVEV (reference sequence). The trim removed 6 bases at V and 6 bases at J, leaving 8 bases unmatched. CDR3 amino acids: CASRRDRDAAEAFF. In nucleotides, the CDR3 is TGTGCCAGCAGACGGGACAGGGACGCCGCTGAAGCTTTCTTT.

In DNA, the CDR3 is TGTGCCAGCAGCTTAGGAGGACAAAATGAAAAACTGTTTTTT. This gives the protein CASSLGGQNEKLFF. The chain couples TRBV11-2 to TRBJ1-4; D is perhaps TRBD1 (5 bases). The V gene lost 1 base and the J gene lost 5 bases, with 8 bases spanning the gap. The CDR3 extends over 14 amino acids. Germline V gives CDR1 SGHAT, CDR2 FQNNGV.

This clone was counted a few times. This rearrangement joins TRBV7-2 to TRBJ2-7, with a possible D match to TRBD2 (7 bases). This CDR3 has 17 residues. In germline, CDR1 is SGHTA, CDR2 FQGNSA. V lost 1 base and J 2 bases, leaving 18 bases between the germline ends. DNA of the CDR3: TGTGCCAGCAGCTTAGAAGGGGGGGGACACCCGCCCTACGAGCAGTACTTC. It encodes CASSLEGGGHPPYEQYF.

V usage is TRBV5-5 and J usage is TRBJ2-7; 7 bases line up with TRBD1. Looked up from germline, CDR1 is SGHKS and CDR2 is YYEKEE (reference sequence). The CDR3 has 11 residues. The junction had 2 bases not matched to a gene; V was cut back by 7 bases and J by 4 bases. The chain's CDR3 is CASRTGYEQYF. The CDR3 nucleotides read TGTGCCAGCCGGACAGGATACGAGCAGTACTTC. Variable domain in full (rest from reference TRBV5-5 and TRBJ2-7): DAGVTQSPTHLIKTRGQQVTLRCSPISGHKSVSWYQQVLGQGPQFIFQYYEKEERGRGNFPDRFSARQFPNYSSELNVNALLLGDSALYLCASRTGYEQYFGPGTRLTVT.